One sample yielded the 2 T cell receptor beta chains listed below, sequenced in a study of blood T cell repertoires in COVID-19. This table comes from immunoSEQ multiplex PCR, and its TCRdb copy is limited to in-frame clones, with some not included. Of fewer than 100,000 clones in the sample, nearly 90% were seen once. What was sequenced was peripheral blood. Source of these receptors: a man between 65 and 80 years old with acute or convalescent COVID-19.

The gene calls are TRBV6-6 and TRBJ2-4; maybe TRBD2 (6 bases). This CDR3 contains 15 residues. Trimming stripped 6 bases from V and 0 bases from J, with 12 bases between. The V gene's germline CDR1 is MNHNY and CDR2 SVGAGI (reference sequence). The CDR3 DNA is TGTGCCAGCAGCATAGGGACTTTAGCCAAAAACATTCAGTACTTC. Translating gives CASSIGTLAKNIQYF.

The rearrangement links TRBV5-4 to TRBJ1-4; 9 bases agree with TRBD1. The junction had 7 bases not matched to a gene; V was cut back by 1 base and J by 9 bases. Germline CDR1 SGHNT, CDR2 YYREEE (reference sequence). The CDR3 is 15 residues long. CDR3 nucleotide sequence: TGTGCCAGCAGCTTGTCAGGACAGGGGAGGAAAAAACTGTTTTTT. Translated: CASSLSGQGRKKLFF.